The clone carrying this T cell receptor beta chain occurred many times. The antigen is undetermined. Previously reported methods and listed TCR primers produced the bulk TCR libraries. Each CDR3 protein gets one entry after TCRdb re-called the PCR reads with MiXCR. The table shows about 500,000 distinct CDR3 sequences, with roughly 24% occurring only once. The record originates from a study of molecular identifiers for immune sequencing clone quantification. Across the study: Replicates involved a five-way split of RNA from approximately 20,000 or 100,000 naive CD8 cells, with sequencing of four.

Naive CD8 T cells were picked out by sorting for CD8+CD4-CCR7+CD45RA+. General observations from the study: Naive cells had under 1% of molecules in clones above 20 RNA copies, effectors over 97%.

Trimming took 5 bases from V and 4 from J; bases not matched to a gene: 1. Germline V gene lookup returns CDR1 SQVTM and CDR2 ANQGSEA. The CDR3 extends over 11 amino acids. The sample comprised naive CD8+ T cells from blood, with Jurkat cell RNA spiked in. Documented subset: FACS-sorted CD8+CD4-CCR7+CD45RA+ naive T cells. This receptor was taken from a human donor in good health. Some libraries in this study had Jurkat cell RNA spiked in. This chain joins TRBV29-1 and TRBJ1-1; 7 bases line up with TRBD1. The CDR3 DNA reads as TGCAGCGTTTCAGGGGGCACTGAAGCTTTCTTT. Translating it yields CSVSGGTEAFF. The complete variable domain, with remaining parts taken from reference TRBV29-1 and TRBJ1-1, reads SAVISQKPSRDICQRGTSLTIQCQVDSQVTMMFWYRQQPGQSLTLIATANQGSEATYESGFVIDKFPISRPNLTFSTLTVSNMSPEDSSIYLCSVSGGTEAFFGQGTRLTVV.